This T cell receptor beta chain was identified in a study of blood T cell repertoires in COVID-19 (TCRdb year 2020). At the level of the whole study: Collaborator samples came from the United States, Italy and Spain and covered acute and convalescent phases of COVID-19. The samples were drawn from the first 160 participants of the ongoing ImmuneRACE study and from 950 to 1,500 subjects provided by 6 global collaborators. Deeply sampled blood TCRbeta repertoires from subjects exposed to, actively infected with, or recovered from COVID-19 were included in the dataset. The repertoires were released in a freely available public database meant as a resource for research on the immune response to SARS-CoV-2. The material from the prospective study consisted of cDNA or gDNA derived from T cells, B-cell-depleted T cells, or PBMCs. Where HLA class I and class II types were available, the types were taken from metadata supplied by the sample provider, not from assay-based typing. The sample metadata nearly always contained a de-identified subject ID, COVID-19 status, age in years and sex.

Paper-wide results and their limitations: The amount of clinical and demographic metadata varied by source and participant and was provided uncurated.

In the germline V gene, CDR1 corresponds to KGHSH and CDR2 to LQKENI. The CDR3 covers 18 residues, taking in both the cysteine and the phenylalanine. The entry retains the CDR3 DNA only, 54 bases that are in frame from base 1. Germline trimming: 3 bases from V, 8 bases from J; junction bases outside gene matches: 17. Each collaborating institution followed its own protocols to collect whole blood in K2EDTA tubes. Collaborator samples were shipped for TCRbeta analysis as frozen whole blood, isolated PBMCs, or DNA extracted from either sample type. TCRbeta CDR3 regions were amplified from genomic DNA using the immunoSEQ Assay, a bias-controlled multiplex PCR. Under the source paper's analysis protocol: Within the assay, amplification of reference gene primers was used to estimate how many nucleated cells each sample contained. Sequence reads were collapsed and filtered to measure the absolute abundance of every unique TCRbeta CDR3 rearrangement. For each sample, productive Simpson clonality was calculated as the square root of Simpson's diversity index over productive rearrangements. TCRdb holds this immuneACCESS table with in-frame rearrangements only. Some clones are missing; in checked studies, unresolved V genes explain under half, and the rest has no known cause. Clonal size and the V and J genes are those of that table, whereas D and trimming came from the DNA. Within this sample are approximately 120,000 clones, with about four fifths of them counted one time only. The ten largest clones capture 8% to 13% of the sample.

With respect to this clone: Its antigen is still unknown. It has no much larger one-base neighbor in the sample; base qualities were not kept.

This TCR was sampled from a human donor in a cohort sampled during active COVID-19. The chain employs TRBV18 and TRBJ1-4; TRBD1 matches 8 bases in the middle. Specimen: peripheral blood. CDR3 reads: CASSPGRGLQYVGEKLFF. At the DNA level, the sequence is TGTGCCAGCTCACCCGGCAGGGGGCTACAATACGTCGGGGAAAAACTGTTTTTT.